This TCR beta chain was identified during a study of blood T cell repertoires in COVID-19. In germline, CDR1 is KGHSH, CDR2 LQKENI. Trimming cost V 6 bases and J 7 bases; bases outside gene matches: 9. The CDR3 runs 14 residues. The protocol was immunoSEQ multiplex PCR, while the TCRdb copy is restricted to in-frame clones and leaves out a portion. This repertoire shows over 300,000 clones, approximately 85% found once; its top ten account for about 1.6%. Sequences were obtained from peripheral blood. The sequence was collected from a woman between 45 and 60 years old with acute or convalescent COVID-19. The rearrangement joins TRBV18 to TRBJ2-1, with 7 bases aligning to TRBD2. This CDR3 is CASSQSAGGNEQFF. CDR3 coding DNA: TGTGCCAGCTCCCAATCCGCCGGGGGGAATGAGCAGTTCTTC.